This TCR beta chain derives from a study of blood T cell repertoires in COVID-19 (dated by TCRdb to 2020 to 2021). Some background on the complete study: Samples covering the acute and convalescent phases of COVID-19 were provided by collaborators in the United States, Italy and Spain. The material from the prospective study consisted of cDNA or gDNA derived from T cells, B-cell-depleted T cells, or PBMCs. Deeply sampled blood TCRbeta repertoires from subjects exposed to, actively infected with, or recovered from COVID-19 were included in the dataset. A freely available public database, intended as a resource for researchers studying the immune response to SARS-CoV-2, is where the repertoires were released. Samples came from the ongoing ImmuneRACE study (first 160 participants) plus 1,254 subjects from 6 global collaborators. The sample metadata nearly always contained a de-identified subject ID, COVID-19 status, age in years and sex. Where available, HLA class I and class II types were obtained from metadata supplied by the sample provider rather than from assay-based typing.

The CDR3 runs 13 amino acids, cysteine and phenylalanine included. Left in the record is the CDR3 DNA by itself, 39 bases read in frame from the first base. Trimming removed 9 bases from V and 0 bases from J, leaving 11 bases between the germline ends. The CDR1 and CDR2 encoded by the germline V gene (reference sequence) are LNHNV and YYDKDF. Here is what the overall study found, with its caveats: The quantity of clinical and demographic metadata differed by source and by participant and was supplied without curation.

In the prospective study, participants were roughly 18 to 100 years old, resided in about two dozen geographic areas of the United States, and were enrolled through a virtual design. In the prospective study, participants were assigned to cohorts based on the clinical history participants reported in a screening survey and a study questionnaire. Recovered participants in ImmuneRACE Cohort 3 were defined as having two consecutive negative NP/OP PCR tests, clearance from a healthcare professional, or resolution of symptoms. Each participant in the prospective study had whole blood, serum and a nasopharyngeal or oropharyngeal swab collected by mobile phlebotomists. Participants in the prospective study had the option to provide additional blood draws and questionnaires over a 2-month period. Before DNA extraction, blood samples from the prospective study were shipped at room temperature or frozen.

For this clone: It has no known antigen specificity. Base qualities are not recorded, but no much larger clone differs from it by a single base.

TCRbeta CDR3 regions were amplified from genomic DNA using the immunoSEQ Assay, a bias-controlled multiplex PCR. The authors processed their data as follows. Within the assay, amplification of reference gene primers was used to estimate how many nucleated cells each sample contained. To quantify the absolute abundance of each unique TCRbeta CDR3 rearrangement, sequence reads were collapsed and filtered. For each sample, productive Simpson clonality was calculated by taking the square root of Simpson's diversity index across productive rearrangements. Imported from immuneACCESS, the table was reduced by TCRdb to in-frame sequences with V and J called. These copies leave out some clones; in studies compared against another copy, an unresolved V gene accounts for under half, and the cause of the remainder is not known. That table is the source of V, J and clone size, and D and trimming were worked out from the DNA. This sample gives more than 450,000 clones in total; around 90% of them show up just once. Roughly 0.7% of the sample goes to the ten largest clones.

Sequences were obtained from PBMCs or T cells enriched from blood (not recorded which). The sequence joins TRBV15 to TRBJ1-1; the best D guess is TRBD1, with 6 bases matching. The receptor was isolated from a woman aged 18-29 years who had recovered from COVID-19. The DNA sequence follows: TGTGCCACGGCCCGGGACATGAACACTGAAGCTTTCTTT. Its amino acids are CATARDMNTEAFF.